Each of the 4 T cell receptor beta chains below was sequenced from the same sample in a study of T cells in Graves' hyperthyroidism and ophthalmopathy. Researchers took RNA transcripts and amplified the TCR beta CDR3 regions from them. The HTBI primer set drove a first-round RT-PCR of the TCR CDR3. TCRdb ran MiXCR on the multiplex PCR reads and lists one entry per CDR3 protein. The sample contains under 40,000 distinct CDR3 sequences, about 47% of which appear only once. Sequencing input: blood. The receptors were sampled from a man in his forties with Graves' ophthalmopathy.

This clonotype was seen ten or more times. This sequence joins TRBV7-2 and TRBJ2-1, with TRBD1 matching over 9 bases. Germline CDR1 SGHTA, CDR2 FQGNSA. Unmatched junction bases numbered 7, after V lost 6 bases and J lost 4 bases. The CDR3 has 15 amino acids. Here the CDR3 DNA reads TGTGCCAGCAGACGCCGACAGGGGGGTTACAATGAGCAGTTCTTC. Protein sequence: CASRRRQGGYNEQFF.

The chain recombines TRBV5-4 with TRBJ2-1, with a possible D match to TRBD2 (5 bases). The CDR3 length is 13 residues. Germline CDR1 SGHNT, CDR2 YYREEE (reference sequence). V shed 0 bases and J shed 12 bases, with 13 bases lying between them. CDR3 DNA sequence: TGTGCCAGCAGCTTGGGGGAGCGATATACGCAGTTCTTC. Translation: CASSLGERYTQFF.

The chain recombines TRBV20-1 with TRBJ2-7; perhaps TRBD2 as D (5 bases). CDR1 and CDR2 (germline): DFQATT, SNEGSKA (reference sequence). The CDR3 loop spans 10 amino acids. The CDR3 protein is CSGVDYEQYF. The CDR3 bases are TGCAGCGGGGTGGACTACGAGCAGTACTTC.

With respect to this clonotype: Possible read error: a much larger clone is one base away. This chain connects TRBV12-3 or TRBV12-4 to TRBJ1-1, with unresolved D. The CDR3 runs 15 residues. CDR3 region: CASSLVTVMNIEAFF. The CDR3 DNA is TGTGCCAGCAGTTTAGTTACAGTAATGAACATTGAAGCTTTCTTT.